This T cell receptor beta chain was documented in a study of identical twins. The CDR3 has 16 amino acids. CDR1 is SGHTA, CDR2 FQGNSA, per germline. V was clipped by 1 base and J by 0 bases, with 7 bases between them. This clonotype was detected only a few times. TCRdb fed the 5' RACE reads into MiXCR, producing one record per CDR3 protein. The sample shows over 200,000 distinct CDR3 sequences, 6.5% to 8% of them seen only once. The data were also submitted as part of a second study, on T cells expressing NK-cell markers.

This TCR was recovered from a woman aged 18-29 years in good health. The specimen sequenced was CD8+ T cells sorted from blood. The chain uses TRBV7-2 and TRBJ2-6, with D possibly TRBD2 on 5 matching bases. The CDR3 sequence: CASSLEEGSGANVLTF. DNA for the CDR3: TGTGCCAGCAGCTTAGAAGAGGGCTCTGGGGCCAACGTCCTGACTTTC. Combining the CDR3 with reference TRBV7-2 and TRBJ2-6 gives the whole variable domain GAGVSQSPSNKVTEKGKDVELRCDPISGHTALYWYRQSLGQGLEFLIYFQGNSAPDKSGLPSDRFSAERTGGSVSTLTIQRTQQEDSAVYLCASSLEEGSGANVLTFGAGSRLTVL.